This T cell receptor beta chain was observed in a study of identical twins (dated by TCRdb to the mid-2010s). Notes on the research overall: TCR alpha and beta repertoires from monozygotic twins, unrelated adults of various ages and cord blood were deep-sequenced to test whether fetal clonotypes persist. Replicate twin experiments were performed at different times using different library preparation protocols to rule out contamination. Findings and caveats that apply to the study as a whole: In beta out-of-frame sequences, excess twin sharing was weaker, because having fewer shared sequences lowered the signal-to-noise ratio. Because the same donors could not be followed over many years, the conclusions relied on cross-sectional statistical analysis. In monozygotic twins, out-of-frame TCR alpha sharing was systematically underestimated by recombination models, although the models agreed with sharing between unrelated individuals. Fewer insertions were carried by abundant cord blood beta clonotypes, a similar but weaker trend appeared in young adult naive repertoires, and no such trend appeared in memory repertoires. Zero-insertion analyses could be partly confounded by invariant T cells such as MAIT and iNKT, although diverse VJ usage argued against such confounding for most clonotypes. Compared with coincidental sharing between unrelated individuals, out-of-frame TCR alpha sequences shared between twins had an excess of sequences with low generation probability.

Only healthy Caucasian donors were included. Three unrelated non-twin adults were also sequenced: a male aged 18 to 30, a male aged 50 to 60 and a female aged 50 to 60. Miltenyi CD45RO+ enrichment and human naive T-cell isolation kits were used to isolate memory (CD45RO+) and naive T cells from PBMC. The method was 5' RACE. The sequencer listed for this sample is Illumina HiSeq 2000. Template switching added a universal primer binding site, and the final cDNA carried a unique molecular identifier that allowed TCR cDNA molecules to be counted accurately. Specific primers in the conserved constant-segment region were used to synthesize first-strand cDNA for the TCR alpha and beta chains. Each cDNA library was double barcoded, with a SMART-Mk sample barcode plus Illumina barcodes, to control for contamination. TruSeq adapter sequences, together with Illumina sample barcodes, were added in two successive PCR steps. The TCR alpha and beta cDNA libraries were sequenced on the Illumina HiSeq platform using custom primers. The study's processing was this. MiGEC was used to process raw reads and extract unique molecular identifiers, and MiXCR was used to find CDR3 positions. For each individual, recombination models were inferred using an EM algorithm with the repgenHMM and IGoR tools. Shared clonotype analysis was performed with the tcR package in R, normalizing sharing by the product of cloneset sizes. Out-of-frame nonproductive sequences were analyzed to study raw recombination free of thymic and clonal selection effects. TCRdb applied fastp at Q25 and MiXCR to the public reads, then kept only in-frame beta chains. One record per CDR3 amino acid sequence lists the most common genes and DNA. The V and J calls were determined by TCRdb, not by the authors. The sample table records about 450,000 distinct CDR3 sequences; about a fifth of these occur just once. Of the sample, 12% is held by the ten largest clones.

After removal of 7 bases from V and 4 bases from J, the junction retains 9 bases not matched to a gene. Taken from cysteine to phenylalanine, the CDR3 has 15 residues. Just the 45-base CDR3 DNA is kept, in frame starting at base 1. Sequences SQVTM (CDR1) and ANQGSEA (CDR2) are obtained from the germline V gene. Many counts were recorded for this clonotype. Its antigen is unknown. There are no base qualities to consult, and no much larger clone falls within one base. This chain joins TRBV29-1 to TRBJ2-3, and 12 junctional nucleotides match TRBD2. The TCR was taken from a man between 50 and 59 years old in good health. Source material: naive T cells sorted from blood. In the paper's terms, the cell subset or site label means: cells isolated with a human naive T-cell isolation kit. The CDR3: CSGLLAGGPSDTQYF. The bases are TGCAGCGGCCTCCTAGCGGGAGGGCCGTCAGATACGCAGTATTTT.